One and the same sample provided the 10 T cell receptor beta chains below, sequenced in a study of Ad26.COV2.S vaccination and SARS-CoV-2 variants. The method was immunoSEQ multiplex PCR; TCRdb's version includes in-frame clones alone and lacks a portion of them. This sample has roughly 300,000 clones, with 70% to 90% found just once. Treatment in this sample: about 20 received Ad26.COV2.S at low or high dose, single or two shots; roughly 5 received placebo; per-sample allocation not given. Sampling happened 63 days after the first vaccine or placebo injection. The starting material was peripheral blood, obtained in a trial of Ad26.COV2.S vaccine versus placebo. The receptors derive from a person aged 18-65 years who received the Ad26.COV2.S COVID-19 vaccine or a placebo.

The rearrangement joins TRBV19 to TRBJ1-2, with D possibly being TRBD1 (6 bases). Germline V gives CDR1 LNHDA, CDR2 SQIVND (reference sequence). With 5 bases removed from V and 8 bases from J, the gap between germline ends came to 21 bases. The CDR3 consists of 15 residues. The CDR3 reads CASSVQQGQKGGYTF. In nucleotides, the CDR3 is TGTGCCAGTAGTGTCCAACAGGGCCAAAAGGGAGGCTACACCTTC. Based on the CDR3 plus reference TRBV19 and TRBJ1-2, the full variable domain is DGGITQSPKYLFRKEGQNVTLSCEQNLNHDAMYWYRQDPGQGLRLIYYSQIVNDFQKGDIAEGYSVSREKKESFPLTVTSAQKNPTAFYLCASSVQQGQKGGYTFGSGTRLTVV.

This clone was detected only a few times. This chain joins TRBV7-2 and TRBJ2-1; the D is unclear. The germline gives CDR1 SGHTA, CDR2 FQGNSA. This CDR3 has 15 amino acids. The V end was cut by 5 bases, the J end by 9 bases, with 20 bases between. The DNA for the CDR3 is TGTGCCAGCAGCCCAAGGGATGAGCTGTACGGTGAGCAGTTCTTC. Translated, it gives CASSPRDELYGEQFF.

As concerns this clone: Other DNA sequences in the same sample also yield this CDR3. The chain has TRBV28 and TRBJ2-3; D call uncertain. CDR3 size: 14 residues. Trimming took 2 bases from V and 0 from J, leaving 6 bases between them. Germline CDR1 is MDHEN and CDR2 is SYDVKM. In nucleotides, the CDR3 is TGTGCCAGCAGTTTAACAGCTAGCACAGATACGCAGTATTTT. Translated: CASSLTASTDTQYF. The full variable domain, completed using reference TRBV28 and TRBJ2-3, is DVKVTQSSRYLVKRTGEKVFLECVQDMDHENMFWYRQDPGLGLRLIYFSYDVKMKEKGDIPEGYSVSREKKERFSLILESASTNQTSMYLCASSLTASTDTQYFGPGTRLTVL.

Written as DNA, the CDR3 is TGTGCCAGTAGTAGCGGCTCCTACGAGCAGTACTTC. This encodes CASSSGSYEQYF. This chain uses TRBV19 with TRBJ2-7, with D uncertain. Per germline, CDR1 LNHDA and CDR2 SQIVND (reference sequence). The CDR3 covers 12 residues. V lost 4 bases, J lost 0 bases, and 4 bases lay in between. The full variable domain, with the rest looked up from reference TRBV19 and TRBJ2-7, is DGGITQSPKYLFRKEGQNVTLSCEQNLNHDAMYWYRQDPGQGLRLIYYSQIVNDFQKGDIAEGYSVSREKKESFPLTVTSAQKNPTAFYLCASSSGSYEQYFGPGTRLTVT.

This clone was counted once. The chain couples TRBV11-2 to TRBJ1-2; D gene ambiguous. The V end was cut by 5 bases, the J end by 0 bases, with 13 bases between. Germline V gene sequence: CDR1 SGHAT, CDR2 FQNNGV. The CDR3 contains 15 residues. CDR3 protein: CASSPRGGTNYGYTF. The CDR3 DNA sequence: TGTGCCAGCAGCCCCCGTGGCGGCACTAACTATGGCTACACCTTC.

The chain employs TRBV6-2 or TRBV6-3 and TRBJ1-2; perhaps TRBD1 as D (5 bases). This CDR3 region has 12 residues. Germline V gives CDR1 MNHEY, CDR2 SVGEGT. Trimming removed 2 bases from V and 5 bases from J, with 6 bases in between. CDR3 sequence: CASSYGGYGYTF. The CDR3, as DNA: TGTGCCAGCAGTTACGGGGGGTATGGCTACACCTTC.

This chain links TRBV28 with TRBJ1-2; weak D call: TRBD1 (6 bases). The CDR3 runs to 15 residues. Trimming stripped 2 bases from V and 2 bases from J, with 12 bases between. Germline-derived CDR1 and CDR2 are MDHEN and SYDVKM. Here the CDR3 reads CASSLGGGGNYGYTF. Written as DNA, the CDR3 is TGTGCCAGCAGTTTAGGCGGGGGCGGGAACTATGGCTACACCTTC.

The gene calls are TRBV30 and TRBJ2-7; D gene uncertain. CDR1 GTSNPN and CDR2 SVGIG come from the germline V gene (reference sequence). Trimming stripped 3 bases from V and 4 bases from J, with 13 bases between. The CDR3 sequence is 13 residues long. The CDR3 nucleotides read TGTGCCTGGAGCTCGGCCCAACATTACGAGCAGTACTTC. Residues: CAWSSAQHYEQYF.

This clone was detected many times. The rearrangement joins TRBV18 to TRBJ1-1; D is uncertain. The V and J ends lost 3 bases and 4 bases respectively, with 6 bases between them. CDR1 is KGHSH and CDR2 is LQKENI in the germline V gene. There are 12 residues in the CDR3. CDR3 sequence: CASSPGPTEAFF. CDR3 in DNA: TGTGCCAGCTCACCGGGCCCCACTGAAGCTTTCTTT.

The chain couples TRBV10-3 to TRBJ2-7, with D possibly matching TRBD1 (7 bases). The CDR3 is 16 residues long. V was clipped by 0 bases and J by 3 bases, with 15 bases between them. Germline CDR1 ENHRY, CDR2 SYGVKD. CDR3 sequence: CAISESGGQSLYEQYF. CDR3 DNA: TGTGCCATCAGTGAGTCCGGGGGACAGTCCCTCTACGAGCAGTACTTC.